One and the same sample provided the 14 T cell receptor beta chains below, sequenced in a study of identical twins (dated by TCRdb to 2016 to 2017). The library was produced with 5' RACE. The listed sequencing device is Illumina HiSeq 2000. In-frame beta chains were kept once TCRdb had trimmed the public reads at Q25 with fastp and called clones with MiXCR. One record per CDR3 amino acid sequence lists the most common genes and DNA. Here the sample has roughly 570,000 distinct CDR3 sequences; 9.5% to 10% occur a single time. The ten largest clones represent around 3.1% of the sample. These data also featured in a second study, about yellow fever vaccine responses in identical twins.

The sequencing sample was made of PBMCs. The receptors stem from a young woman in good health.

The gene calls are TRBV4-2 and TRBJ2-1, with D possibly matching TRBD2 (6 bases). The CDR3 runs 15 residues. The V gene's germline CDR1 is LGHNA and CDR2 YNFKEQ. Trimming left V 2 bases short and J 5 bases short, with 13 bases between. CDR3 loop: CASSQRPIADNEQFF. DNA for the CDR3: TGTGCCAGCAGCCAAAGACCCATAGCGGACAATGAGCAGTTCTTC.

This clonotype occurred a few times. The chain links TRBV27 to TRBJ1-2, with D tentatively TRBD1 (6 bases). Germline assignment: CDR1 MNHEY and CDR2 SMNVEV (reference sequence). Deletions cut 8 bases from V and 2 bases from J, with 9 bases between. This CDR3 is built from 12 residues. CDR3 loop: CASGGANYGYTF. The DNA for the CDR3 is TGTGCCAGCGGGGGCGCGAACTATGGCTACACCTTC.

Only a few counts were recorded for this clonotype. The CDR3 sequence: CASSQLFLPSTDTQYF. CDR3 coding DNA: TGTGCCAGCAGCCAGCTGTTTCTACCCAGCACAGATACGCAGTATTTT. The chain recombines TRBV7-8 with TRBJ2-3; D gene uncertain. V lost 5 bases and J 0 bases, leaving 15 bases between the germline ends. In germline, CDR1 is SGHVS, CDR2 FQNEAQ. The CDR3 sequence is 16 residues long.

The sample holds a few counts of this clonotype. The chain couples TRBV7-3 to TRBJ2-3; TRBD1 agrees at 8 bases. Germline lookup yields CDR1 SGHTA and CDR2 FQGTGA. The CDR3 spans 13 residues. The V gene end was trimmed by 5 bases and the J gene end by 8 bases; junction bases not matched to a gene: 6. CDR3 amino acids: CASSSDRGGTQYF. The CDR3 DNA follows: TGTGCCAGCAGCAGCGACAGGGGTGGTACGCAGTATTTT. Based on the CDR3 plus reference TRBV7-3 and TRBJ2-3, the full variable domain is GAGVSQTPSNKVTEKGKYVELRCDPISGHTALYWYRQSLGQGPEFLIYFQGTGAADDSGLPNDRFFAVRPEGSVSTLKIQRTERGDSAVYLCASSSDRGGTQYFGPGTRLTVL.

This clonotype was picked up a small number of times. The chain uses TRBV3-1 and TRBJ1-1, with D unclear. Germline V gene sequence: CDR1 LGHDT, CDR2 YNNKEL (reference sequence). Trimming pared 5 bases from V and 0 bases from J, leaving 10 bases between. The CDR3 extends over 14 amino acids. In nucleotides, the CDR3 is TGTGCCAGCAGCGAACGACGGATGAACACTGAAGCTTTCTTT. Its protein product is CASSERRMNTEAFF.

This clonotype was observed a handful of times. This chain uses TRBV4-1 with TRBJ2-7, with D perhaps matching TRBD2 (5 bases). The germline CDR1 and CDR2 sequences are MGHRA and YSYEKL. The CDR3 contains 15 residues. V lost 3 bases and J lost 1, with 13 bases in between. The CDR3 sequence: CASSQGRGPSYEQYF. The DNA for the CDR3 is TGCGCCAGCAGCCAGGGCCGCGGGCCTTCCTACGAGCAGTACTTC.

This chain uses TRBV27 with TRBJ2-6; D not certain. Germline assignment: CDR1 MNHEY and CDR2 SMNVEV (reference sequence). V shed 5 bases and J shed 0 bases, with 8 bases lying between them. The CDR3 runs to 15 residues. The CDR3 is CASSSQTSGANVLTF. In nucleotides, the CDR3 is TGTGCCAGCAGTAGTCAGACCTCTGGGGCCAACGTCCTGACTTTC.

This clonotype has more than one count but fewer than ten. This chain links TRBV25-1 with TRBJ2-1; weak D call: TRBD2 (5 bases). V lost 5 bases to trimming and J lost 9 bases, with 11 bases between them. This CDR3 spans 12 amino acids. Germline CDR1 is MGHDK and CDR2 is SYGVNS. For the CDR3, the DNA is TGTGCCAGCAGTCCACGGGGTGCTGAGCAGTTCTTC. Translating gives CASSPRGAEQFF. Using reference TRBV25-1 and TRBJ2-1 for the parts outside the CDR3, the full variable domain is EADIYQTPRYLVIGTGKKITLECSQTMGHDKMYWYQQDPGMELHLIHYSYGVNSTEKGDLSSESTVSRIRTEHFPLTLESARPSHTSQYLCASSPRGAEQFFGPGTRLTVL.

The chain recombines TRBV7-2 with TRBJ2-4, with D possibly matching TRBD2 (5 bases). The V end lost 6 bases, the J end lost 8 bases, and 14 bases lay between the germline ends. From germline, CDR1 is SGHTA and CDR2 FQGNSA. This CDR3 has 13 residues. CDR3 residues: CASRQRSGYIQYF. Written as DNA, the CDR3 is TGTGCCAGCAGGCAGCGGAGCGGCTACATTCAGTACTTC.

The chain couples TRBV28 to TRBJ2-7; D remains ambiguous. The CDR3 has 14 residues. Trimming took off 3 bases at V and 4 bases at J, with 13 bases between the two ends. Germline V CDR1 and CDR2: MDHEN, SYDVKM. This CDR3 reads CASSFLSREYEQYF. The CDR3 DNA reads as TGTGCCAGCAGTTTCCTATCGAGAGAATACGAGCAGTACTTC.

Concerning this clonotype: Being one base from a much bigger clone, this may be a read error. V is TRBV20-1 and J is TRBJ2-1; D unclear. The CDR3 consists of 10 residues. CDR1 and CDR2 (germline): DFQATT, SNEGSKA (reference sequence). The DNA for the CDR3 is TGCAGTGCTAGTCAGCTAGGGCAGCTCTTC. Protein: CSASQLGQLF.

The chain combines TRBV7-9 with TRBJ2-2; either TRBD1 or TRBD2 may fit D (5 bases each). V was clipped by 8 bases and J by 6 bases, with 10 bases between them. Germline V gene lookup returns CDR1 SEHNR and CDR2 FQNEAQ (reference sequence). This CDR3 is built from 12 residues. CDR3 region: CASDLGAGELFF. The CDR3 DNA is TGTGCCAGCGACTTGGGGGCCGGGGAGCTGTTTTTT.

The chain employs TRBV7-9 and TRBJ2-7; 10 nucleotides match TRBD2. Germline V gene sequence: CDR1 SEHNR, CDR2 FQNEAQ (reference sequence). V lost 3 bases, J lost 7 bases, and 6 bases stayed unmatched. This CDR3 is built from 14 residues. In nucleotides, the CDR3 is TGTGCCAGCAGCTTGGGACTAGCGTCCGAAGAGCAGTACTTC. Its protein is CASSLGLASEEQYF.

This clonotype was seen more than once but under ten times. CDR3 protein: CASSSPGVTGEQYF. The CDR3 DNA follows: TGTGCCAGCAGTTCGCCGGGAGTTACGGGTGAGCAGTACTTC. The chain links TRBV28 to TRBJ2-7; maybe TRBD2 (6 bases). The germline CDR1 and CDR2 sequences are MDHEN and SYDVKM. The ends were cut back, 4 bases at V and 7 bases at J, with 17 bases in the middle. The CDR3 length is 14 residues. The variable domain in full, with the rest retrieved from reference TRBV28 and TRBJ2-7, is DVKVTQSSRYLVKRTGEKVFLECVQDMDHENMFWYRQDPGLGLRLIYFSYDVKMKEKGDIPEGYSVSREKKERFSLILESASTNQTSMYLCASSSPGVTGEQYFGPGTRLTVT.